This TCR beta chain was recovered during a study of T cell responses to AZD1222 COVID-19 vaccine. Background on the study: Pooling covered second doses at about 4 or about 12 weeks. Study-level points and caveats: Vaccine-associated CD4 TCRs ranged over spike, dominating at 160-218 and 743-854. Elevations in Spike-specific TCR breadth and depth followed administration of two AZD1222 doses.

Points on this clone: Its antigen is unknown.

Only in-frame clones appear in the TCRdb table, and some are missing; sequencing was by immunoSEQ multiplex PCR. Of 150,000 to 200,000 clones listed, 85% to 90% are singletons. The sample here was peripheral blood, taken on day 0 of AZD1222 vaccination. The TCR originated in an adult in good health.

CDR3: CAWSTRQGMGGYTF. CDR3 in DNA: TGTGCCTGGAGTACCAGACAGGGCATGGGTGGCTACACCTTC. The chain employs TRBV30 and TRBJ1-2; 7 positions match TRBD1. The CDR3 is made up of 14 amino acids. The germline V gene encodes CDR1 GTSNPN and CDR2 SVGIG (reference sequence). The V segment lost 2 bases and the J segment 7 bases; nucleotides outside the gene matches: 10.